The sequence of this TCR beta chain was determined in a study of blood T cell repertoires in COVID-19. The protocol was immunoSEQ multiplex PCR, while the TCRdb copy is restricted to in-frame clones and leaves out a portion. The sample contains around 250,000 clones, 90% of which appear only once. Participants had their cohort set by participant-reported clinical history. This TCR came from a man aged 50-59 years who had been exposed to COVID-19. The source material was PBMCs or T cells enriched from blood (not recorded which).

CDR3 loop: CASRAPGRGWEQYF. CDR3 nucleotide sequence: TGTGCCAGCAGAGCCCCCGGCAGGGGCTGGGAGCAGTACTTC. The chain carries TRBV11-3 and TRBJ2-7; tentative D call: TRBD1 (6 bases). This CDR3 has 14 amino acids. V lost 6 bases and J 7 bases, leaving 19 bases between the germline ends. Germline V lookup: CDR1 SGHNT, CDR2 YENEEA. Combining the CDR3 with reference TRBV11-3 and TRBJ2-7 gives the whole variable domain EAGVVQSPRYKIIEKKQPVAFWCNPISGHNTLYWYLQNLGQGPELLIRYENEEAVDDSQLPKDRFSAERLKGVDSTLKIQPAELGDSAVYLCASRAPGRGWEQYFGPGTRLTVT.